This T cell receptor (beta chain) was retrieved from a study of T cell repertoires in cytomegalovirus infection. Background on the study: Alongside well-studied HLA-B-restricted CMV epitopes, recently identified HLA-C-restricted CMV epitopes were also used. Matching HLA type and CMV infection were both indicated by public TCR beta signatures. Whole-study findings and limits: Predominance within the ex vivo response was attributable to HLA-C-restricted CMV-specific TCR beta clonotypes. Based on cumulative public TCR beta family frequency, carriers of CMV plus the relevant HLA were identified.

This CDR3 comprises 15 residues. Germline CDR1 is DFQATT and CDR2 is SNEGSKA (reference sequence). The V and J ends lost 3 bases and 1 base respectively, with 15 bases between them. TCRdb redid the calling of the reads with MiXCR, one entry per CDR3 protein. The sample gives approximately 500,000 distinct CDR3 sequences, roughly a third of which show up once; about a sixth is in the top ten. Points on this clonotype: The antigen is unknown.

The TCR sequence derives from a human donor in good health (CMV status not recorded). Some clones in this sample may be carry-over from other donors' samples. Sequenced here: cultured PBMCs, sampled from culture after CMV antigen stimulation. The genes are TRBV20-1 and TRBJ2-5; the D is unclear. CDR3: CSASPISGVQETQYF. CDR3 coding DNA: TGCAGTGCTAGTCCCATCTCTGGGGTCCAAGAGACCCAGTACTTC.